Reported below is one T cell receptor beta chain. Its antigen is undetermined. The data stem from a study of graft-versus-host responses after intestinal transplantation. Study context: Among the recipients, all got anti-thymocyte globulin induction and then tacrolimus and steroids for about 3 years.

Produced via immunoSEQ multiplex PCR; TCRdb's table is partial and in-frame only. The sample comprises 90,000 to 150,000 clones, roughly 95% of which are singletons, and around 3% rests with the top ten. Losses at the gene ends were 1 base for V and 4 bases for J; bases not matched to a gene: 5. This CDR3 spans 16 amino acids. Germline V gives CDR1 LGHNA, CDR2 YSLEER. Findings of the study overall: Some patients had graft-donor T cell macrochimerism, and their allografts showed high graft-versus-host to host-versus-graft clonal ratios. Early post-transplant HvG declines showed an association with peak circulating GvH clone levels.

The clonotype comes from a human donor who received an intestinal transplant. The V call is TRBV4-3, the J call TRBJ2-2; 8 nucleotides agree with TRBD1. The sample here was unstimulated CD8+ T cells sorted from spleen or lymph node cells, taken before intestinal transplant. CDR3 protein: CASSQGQGAVTGELFF. CDR3 sequence (DNA): TGCGCCAGCAGCCAAGGTCAGGGGGCGGTCACCGGGGAGCTGTTTTTT.